This T cell receptor beta chain was identified in a study of immune evolution from preneoplasia to lung adenocarcinoma. Overall study context: HLA loss of heterozygosity: over 5.5% AIS, around 16% MIA, roughly 30% ADC, none AAH. Study observations and caveats: Clonality was highest in normal lung, lower in later-stage lesions apparently. Top clone frequencies peaked in normal lung, apparently declining through invasive adenocarcinoma.

The method was immunoSEQ multiplex PCR; TCRdb's version includes in-frame clones alone and lacks a portion of them. This table holds around 6,800 clones, over 65% found once. This CDR3 is built from 12 residues. Germline lookup yields CDR1 SNHLY and CDR2 FYNNEI. Trimming left V 3 bases short and J 12 bases short, with 12 bases between. The count of this clone is one. What it recognizes is unknown. The chain recombines TRBV2 with TRBJ2-1, with a possible D match to TRBD2 (6 bases). The TCR comes from an older donor with lung adenocarcinoma. Some clones in this sample may be carry-over from other donors' samples. Sequenced material: FFPE atypical adenomatous hyperplasia tissue from the lung. The subset was: atypical adenomatous hyperplasia (AAH), lung preneoplasia. CDR3 amino acids: CASSDNLGGQFF. The CDR3 bases are TGTGCCAGCAGTGACAATCTGGGAGGGCAGTTCTTC.